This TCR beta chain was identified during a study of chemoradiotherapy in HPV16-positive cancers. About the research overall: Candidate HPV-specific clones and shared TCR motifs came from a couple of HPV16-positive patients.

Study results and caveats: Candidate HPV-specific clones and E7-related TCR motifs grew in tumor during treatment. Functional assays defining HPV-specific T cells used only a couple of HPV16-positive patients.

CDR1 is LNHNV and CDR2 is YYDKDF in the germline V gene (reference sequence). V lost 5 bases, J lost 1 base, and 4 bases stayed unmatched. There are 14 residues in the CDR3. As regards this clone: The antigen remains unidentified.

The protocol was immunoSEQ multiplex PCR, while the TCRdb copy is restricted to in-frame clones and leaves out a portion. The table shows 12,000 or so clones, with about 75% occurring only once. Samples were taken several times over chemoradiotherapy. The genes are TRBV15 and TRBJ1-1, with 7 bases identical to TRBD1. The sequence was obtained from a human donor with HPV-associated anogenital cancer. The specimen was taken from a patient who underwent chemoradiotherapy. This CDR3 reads CATSPTGSNTEAFF. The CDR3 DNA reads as TGTGCCACCAGCCCGACAGGGTCGAACACTGAAGCTTTCTTT.